This record covers a single T cell receptor (beta chain). Its target antigen remains unknown. No base-level quality is on record; no much larger clone is a single base apart. These data originate in a study of post-analysis software for immune sequencing data (dated by TCRdb to 2015 to 2017). Regarding the study in general: Disease courses on record covered relapsing-remitting, secondary progressive and progressive-relapsing multiple sclerosis, though some patients had no subtype annotation. The multiple sclerosis patient repertoires were compared with 10 or so previously published healthy control repertoires from donors aged about 6 to 26 years. A subset of samples was prepared in parallel using single-end sample barcoding, then pooled and co-amplified after Illumina adapter ligation.

The research as a whole found: The multiple sclerosis patient group was slightly younger than the control group. Direct clustering with F measure revealed strong co-clustering of samples prepared in the same batch, which led to a batch-effect correction. Multiple sclerosis patients had significantly lower normalized Chao1 diversity than controls, a result that suggests substantial peripheral T-cell clonal expansion.

Libraries were prepared through PCR. The sequencer was an Illumina HiSeq 2500. Unique molecular identifiers were incorporated into TCR beta cDNA libraries to reduce PCR and sequencing biases. Approximately 500,000 cDNA molecules were obtained per 1 to 10 million input T cells, so each molecule approximated one T cell. The same protocol used for the earlier healthy control dataset was applied to prepare and sequence the patient libraries. Samples belonging to the same batch were prepared together, multiplexed and sequenced on a shared HiSeq lane. In the source study's methods: MIGEC handled the raw barcoded reads, throwing out single-read molecular identifier groups before consensus assembly and CDR3 extraction. VDJtools was used for post-analysis of the clonotype tables, and diversity was normalized by down-sampling every dataset to the size of the smallest sample. Repertoire overlap clustering matched CDR3 amino acid but not nucleotide sequences to correct batch-related cross-sample contamination. TCRdb trimmed the raw reads at Q25, called clones with MiXCR and kept productive beta chains. When rows share a CDR3 protein, they turn into one entry using the most common DNA and genes. These V and J calls rely on TCRdb rather than the paper's analysis. This sample gives hundreds of thousands of distinct CDR3 sequences in total; roughly 45% of them show up just once. The ten largest clones add up to roughly 1.8% of the sample.

To demonstrate the VDJtools post-analysis software, TCR beta repertoires were profiled from the peripheral blood of about 13 young patients with multiple sclerosis. The multiple sclerosis patients were children and adolescents ranging in age from roughly 6 to 15 years. What was sequenced was blood. This sequence was found in a girl aged 5-17 years with multiple sclerosis.

The CDR3 is CASSQVMGRAFF. The DNA is TGCGCCAGCAGCCAAGTTATGGGGCGAGCTTTCTTT. The chain joins TRBV4-1 to TRBJ1-1; tentative D gene TRBD1, with 5 bases matching. The germline V gene sets CDR1 to MGHRA and CDR2 to YSYEKL. The CDR3 covers 12 residues, taking in both the cysteine and the phenylalanine. Here the CDR3 DNA is all that survives: 36 bases in frame from base 1. At the junction V is shortened by 1 base and J by 10 bases, with 10 bases in between.